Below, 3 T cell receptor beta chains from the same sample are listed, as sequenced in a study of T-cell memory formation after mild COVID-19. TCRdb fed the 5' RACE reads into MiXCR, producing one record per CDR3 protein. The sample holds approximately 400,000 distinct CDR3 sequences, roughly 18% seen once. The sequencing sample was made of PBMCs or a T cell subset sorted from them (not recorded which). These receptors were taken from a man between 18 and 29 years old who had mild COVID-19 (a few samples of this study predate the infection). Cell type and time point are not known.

This CDR3 reads CASSDLGLTETQYF. CDR3 nucleotide sequence: TGTGCCAGCAGTGATCTGGGTTTGACGGAGACCCAGTACTTC. V is TRBV25-1 and J is TRBJ2-5; D remains unclear. The CDR3 covers 14 residues. The germline V and J ends were trimmed by 3 bases and 5 bases, with 13 bases remaining between them. Looked up from germline, CDR1 is MGHDK and CDR2 is SYGVNS.

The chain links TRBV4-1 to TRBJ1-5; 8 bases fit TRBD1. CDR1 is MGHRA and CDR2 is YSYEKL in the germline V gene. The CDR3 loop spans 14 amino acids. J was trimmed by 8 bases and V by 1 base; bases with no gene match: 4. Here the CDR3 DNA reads TGCGCCAGCAGCCAAGTCGGACAGGGCAAGCCCCAGCATTTT. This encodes CASSQVGQGKPQHF.

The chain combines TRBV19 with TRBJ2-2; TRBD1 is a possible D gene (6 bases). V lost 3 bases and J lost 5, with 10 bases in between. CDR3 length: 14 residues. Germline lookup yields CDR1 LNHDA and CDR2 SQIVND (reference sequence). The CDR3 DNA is TGTGCCAGTAGTATCAGGGGTCCGACCGGGGAGCTGTTTTTT. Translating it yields CASSIRGPTGELFF.